The 27 T cell receptor beta chains presented below share a single source sample, sequenced in a study of control samples from healthy donors and cancer patients. Sequencing used immunoSEQ multiplex PCR; TCRdb keeps in-frame clones, though not all of them. Of over 100,000 clones in the sample, 80% to 95% are singletons; the top ten hold about 2.7%. Sequencing was carried out using blood. These receptors were taken from a man aged 35 to 55 in good health.

The CDR3 protein is CASRREAVQETQYF. As DNA, the CDR3 is TGCGCCAGCAGGAGGGAGGCGGTACAAGAGACCCAGTACTTC. This chain connects TRBV10-2 to TRBJ2-5; possibly TRBD2 for D (6 bases). The ends were cut back, 6 bases at V and 2 bases at J, with 13 bases in the middle. Germline values: CDR1 WSHSY, CDR2 SAAADI. The CDR3 contains 14 residues.

This rearrangement joins TRBV5-1 to TRBJ2-7; TRBD2 agrees at 11 bases. The length of the CDR3 is 15 residues. J lost 5 bases, V lost 4 bases, and 8 bases had no gene match. Germline assignment: CDR1 SGHRS and CDR2 YFSETQ. As DNA, the CDR3 is TGCGCCAGCAGCCCACTAGCGGGGGTGGAAAACGAGCAGTACTTC. As protein: CASSPLAGVENEQYF.

This clone was seen a few times. This rearrangement joins TRBV5-6 to TRBJ2-1; the D gene could be TRBD1 or TRBD2 (5 bases each). V dropped 4 bases and J dropped 12 bases, with 11 bases sitting between them. The CDR3 is made up of 11 amino acids. CDR1 and CDR2 (germline): SGHDT, YYEEEE. CDR3 sequence: CASSRGVGQFF. As DNA, the CDR3 is TGTGCCAGCAGCAGGGGAGTGGGGCAGTTCTTC.

CDR3 DNA sequence: TGTGCCATCAGTGATAGGACAAGGAGCACAGATACGCAGTATTTT. Translating it yields CAISDRTRSTDTQYF. The chain links TRBV10-3 to TRBJ2-3; a possible D gene is TRBD1 (5 bases). Germline V gene lookup returns CDR1 ENHRY and CDR2 SYGVKD. The CDR3 is 15 residues long. V gave up 3 bases and J gave up 0 bases, with 10 bases separating them.

CDR3 DNA sequence: TGTGCCAGCAGCAAAGGGGGTCCCAGGAGGGCCTTGGAGACCCAGTACTTC. Translated: CASSKGGPRRALETQYF. V gene TRBV21-1 combines with J gene TRBJ2-5; the D segment call TRBD2 is taken from the table without a DNA check. TRBV21-1 is labeled a pseudogene. The CDR3 is made up of 17 amino acids.

Here the CDR3 reads CAISESTSGKETQYF. The CDR3 coding sequence is TGTGCCATCAGTGAGTCCACTAGCGGGAAAGAGACCCAGTACTTC. The chain links TRBV10-3 to TRBJ2-5; 10 bases are shared with TRBD2. V lost 0 bases, J lost 3 bases, and 1 base stayed unmatched. The CDR3 has 15 amino acids. Germline values: CDR1 ENHRY, CDR2 SYGVKD.

The chain is built from TRBV5-1 and TRBJ2-7; D may be TRBD2 (5 bases). Germline lookup yields CDR1 SGHRS and CDR2 YFSETQ. Trimming cost V 0 bases and J 2 bases, with 18 bases left between them. The CDR3 extends over 17 amino acids. The CDR3 DNA is TGCGCCAGCAGCTTGGGTGTCGAGTGGAGGATTCCCTACGAGCAGTACTTC. Its translation: CASSLGVEWRIPYEQYF.

The rearrangement uses TRBV3-1 (or the pseudogene TRBV3-2) and TRBJ2-3; D could derive from TRBD1 or TRBD2 (5 bases each). This CDR3 comprises 13 residues. Per the germline V gene, CDR1 is LGHDT and CDR2 is YNNKEL (reference sequence). Trimming pared 3 bases from V and 6 bases from J, leaving 10 bases between. CDR3 sequence: CASSQRGWDTQYF. In nucleotides, the CDR3 is TGTGCCAGCAGCCAGAGGGGCTGGGATACGCAGTATTTT.

V is TRBV9 and J is TRBJ1-1; unclear D gene. With 0 bases removed from V and 2 bases from J, the gap between germline ends came to 11 bases. Germline loops: CDR1 SGDLS, CDR2 YYNGEE. The CDR3 covers 15 residues. The CDR3 here is CASSVATQLNTEAFF. In DNA, the CDR3 is TGTGCCAGCAGCGTAGCTACACAGCTTAACACTGAAGCTTTCTTT.

The rearrangement uses TRBV7-3 and TRBJ2-1; TRBD2 aligns across 7 bases. There are 13 residues in the CDR3. J was trimmed by 8 bases and V by 3 bases; bases with no gene match: 4. The germline V gene has CDR1 SGHTA and CDR2 FQGTGA. As DNA, the CDR3 is TGTGCCAGCAGCTTGGGACTACGGGATGAGCAGTTCTTC. Translated: CASSLGLRDEQFF.

This rearrangement joins TRBV11-3 to TRBJ1-5, with a tentative D call TRBD1 (6 bases). Germline assignment: CDR1 SGHNT and CDR2 YENEEA. CDR3 length equals 18 residues. V lost 5 bases and J lost 0, with 20 bases in between. CDR3 DNA sequence: TGTGCCAGCAGCATATTTTGGGGGAGGGGGTATAGCAATCAGCCCCAGCATTTT. Translating gives CASSIFWGRGYSNQPQHF.

The chain joins TRBV28 to TRBJ1-2, with D unclear. The V gene lost 1 base and the J gene lost 5 bases, with 8 bases spanning the gap. The CDR3 covers 13 residues. Germline values: CDR1 MDHEN, CDR2 SYDVKM. CDR3 loop: CASSLLEEYGYTF. CDR3 DNA: TGTGCCAGCAGTTTATTGGAGGAGTATGGCTACACCTTC.

The chain couples TRBV12-3 or TRBV12-4 to TRBJ1-2; D gene ambiguous. V was clipped by 5 bases and J by 5 bases, with 12 bases between them. This CDR3 is 13 amino acids long. CDR3 sequence reads: CASSETPAYGYTF. The CDR3 coding sequence is TGTGCCAGCAGTGAAACCCCAGCGTATGGCTACACCTTC.

The V gene is TRBV28, the J gene TRBJ2-3, with 10 bases fitting TRBD2. The CDR3 is 16 amino acids. Looked up from germline, CDR1 is MDHEN and CDR2 is SYDVKM. V dropped 5 bases and J dropped 3; count of bases not matched to a gene: 8. The CDR3: CASSPPSGGLTDTQYF. The DNA for the CDR3 is TGTGCCAGCAGTCCCCCTAGCGGGGGTTTGACAGATACGCAGTATTTT.

The chain combines TRBV19 with TRBJ1-2; D gene uncertain. Germline CDR1 LNHDA, CDR2 SQIVND (reference sequence). The CDR3 has 14 amino acids. Trimming stripped 9 bases from V and 4 bases from J, with 18 bases between. The CDR3 DNA sequence: TGTGCCAGCGGGAGTCGGGTCTGGGCCTATGGCTACACCTTC. Amino acid sequence: CASGSRVWAYGYTF.

J is TRBJ1-4 and V is TRBV15; no clear D. The CDR3 contains 16 residues. Germline CDR1 LNHNV, CDR2 YYDKDF (reference sequence). V dropped 5 bases and J dropped 2 bases, with 15 bases sitting between them. The CDR3 spells CATSPRDPGTNEKLFF. CDR3 DNA sequence: TGTGCCACCAGCCCCAGAGACCCGGGCACTAATGAAAAACTGTTTTTT.

Only a few counts were recorded for this clone. The chain combines TRBV5-6 with TRBJ2-3; 10 nucleotides match TRBD1. J lost 4 bases, V lost 3 bases, and 5 bases had no gene match. CDR1 and CDR2 (germline): SGHDT, YYEEEE. This CDR3 comprises 15 residues. CDR3 residues: CASSSRDRGPDTQYF. Written as DNA, the CDR3 is TGTGCCAGCAGCTCCCGGGACAGGGGACCAGATACGCAGTATTTT.

This chain links TRBV5-1 with TRBJ1-1, with 7 bases lining up with TRBD1. The germline V gene has CDR1 SGHRS and CDR2 YFSETQ. The V gene end was trimmed by 4 bases and the J gene end by 2 bases; junction bases not matched to a gene: 5. The CDR3 has 14 residues. In DNA form, the CDR3 reads TGCGCCAGCAGCGACAGGGCTACCAACACTGAAGCTTTCTTT. Its translation: CASSDRATNTEAFF.

This clone was picked up one time. The chain has TRBV6-5 and TRBJ2-7, with D hard to call. Germline V gives CDR1 MNHEY, CDR2 SVGAGI. V was pared by 6 bases and J by 3 bases, with 18 bases between. This CDR3 contains 15 residues. CDR3 loop: CASRRENLDGYEQYF. In DNA form, the CDR3 reads TGTGCCAGCAGGCGCGAAAATCTGGACGGCTACGAGCAGTACTTC.

V gene TRBV6-5 combines with J gene TRBJ1-6; TRBD1 aligns across 9 bases. Germline lookup yields CDR1 MNHEY and CDR2 SVGAGI. The CDR3 extends over 15 amino acids. V shed 6 bases and J 9 bases; nucleotides not matched to a gene: 9. CDR3 in amino acids: CASRATGGYGSPLHF. CDR3 nucleotide sequence: TGTGCCAGCAGGGCGACAGGGGGATACGGTTCACCCCTCCACTTT.

The gene calls are TRBV7-9 and TRBJ2-7, with D unresolved. This CDR3 spans 14 amino acids. From germline, CDR1 is SEHNR and CDR2 FQNEAQ (reference sequence). Trimming cost V 3 bases and J 0 bases, with 9 bases left between them. The CDR3 spells CASSLTQISYEQYF. The DNA of the CDR3 is TGTGCCAGCAGCTTGACTCAAATCTCCTACGAGCAGTACTTC.

This chain uses TRBV5-1 with TRBJ1-1; weak D call: TRBD1 (6 bases). Trimming removed 0 bases at V and 1 base at J, with 16 bases between. This CDR3 spans 17 amino acids. CDR1 is SGHRS and CDR2 is YFSETQ in the germline V gene. The CDR3 DNA is TGCGCCAGCAGCTTGGGACCCAGGGGTTTCACGAACACTGAAGCTTTCTTT. It encodes CASSLGPRGFTNTEAFF.

The rearrangement uses TRBV6-6 and TRBJ1-3; D is unclear. The CDR3 runs to 11 residues. The V gene's germline CDR1 is MNHNY and CDR2 SVGAGI (reference sequence). V was cut by 7 bases and J by 8 bases, with 9 bases left in between. CDR3 sequence: CASMRVDTIYF. In DNA form, the CDR3 reads TGTGCCAGCATGAGGGTGGACACCATATATTTT.

The V and J genes are TRBV6-5 and TRBJ2-2; D is possibly TRBD2 (5 bases). Germline CDR1 is MNHEY and CDR2 is SVGAGI. CDR3 length: 15 residues. V was trimmed by 7 bases and J by 4 bases, leaving 16 bases between them. CDR3 DNA: TGTGCCAGCACCCTACCCCGGAGGCCCACCGGGGAGCTGTTTTTT. This sequence encodes CASTLPRRPTGELFF.

Points on this clone: Other DNA sequences in this sample translate to the same CDR3. The chain is built from TRBV5-1 and TRBJ2-7; 10 nucleotides match TRBD2. Germline V gene sequence: CDR1 SGHRS, CDR2 YFSETQ. The V gene end was trimmed by 4 bases and the J gene end by 4 bases; junction bases not matched to a gene: 5. The CDR3 is made up of 14 amino acids. The CDR3 bases are TGCGCCAGCAGCCCGAGCGGGGGGGCTTACGAGCAGTACTTC. Translated, it gives CASSPSGGAYEQYF.

This chain joins TRBV7-9 and TRBJ1-1; D call uncertain. Trimming removed 6 bases from V and 1 base from J, with 6 bases in between. The CDR3 spans 12 residues. Germline-derived CDR1 and CDR2 are SEHNR and FQNEAQ (reference sequence). CDR3 loop: CASSFANTEAFF. The DNA of the CDR3 is TGTGCCAGCAGTTTTGCGAACACTGAAGCTTTCTTT.

CDR3 protein: CASSEIGAGGGRETQYF. CDR3 nucleotides: TGTGCCAGCAGTGAAATCGGAGCGGGGGGCGGTAGAGAGACCCAGTACTTC. The genes are TRBV25-1 and TRBJ2-5, with 9 bases fitting TRBD2. J was trimmed by 4 bases and V by 2 bases; bases with no gene match: 11. The CDR3 is made up of 17 amino acids. Germline assignment: CDR1 MGHDK and CDR2 SYGVNS.